One and the same sample provided the 32 T cell receptor beta chains below, sequenced in a study of identical twins (dated by TCRdb to the mid-2010s). The method behind the library was 5' RACE. Instrument used: Illumina HiSeq 2000. Using fastp trimming at Q25 and MiXCR clonotype assembly, TCRdb reanalyzed the public sequencing data and kept in-frame beta chains. When rows share a CDR3 protein, they turn into one entry using the most common DNA and genes. Here the sample has nearly 200,000 distinct CDR3 sequences; roughly 15% occur a single time. The leading ten clones occupy 35% to 50% of the sample. This sample was shared with a second study, whose subject was T cells expressing NK-cell markers.

The sequencing input was CD8+ T cells sorted from blood. The receptors derive from a woman between 18 and 29 years old in good health.

This clonotype was detected many times. This chain uses TRBV7-9 with TRBJ1-2; maybe TRBD1 (6 bases). Germline V gene data show CDR1 as SEHNR and CDR2 as FQNEAQ (reference sequence). V was pared by 5 bases and J by 2 bases, with 12 bases between. The CDR3 totals 14 residues. The CDR3 DNA follows: TGTGCCAGCAGCACAGGGCAGGGAAACTATGGCTACACCTTC. It translates to CASSTGQGNYGYTF.

The chain is built from TRBV7-8 and TRBJ2-1, with TRBD1 as a possible D gene (5 bases). This CDR3 region has 14 residues. CDR1 and CDR2 (germline): SGHVS, FQNEAQ. The V gene lost 5 bases and the J gene lost 8 bases, with 16 bases spanning the gap. The CDR3 loop reads CASSRGSTLDEQFF. The CDR3 nucleotides are TGTGCCAGCAGCAGGGGCAGCACGTTGGATGAGCAGTTCTTC. Full variable domain (missing parts from reference TRBV7-8 and TRBJ2-1): GAGVSQSPRYKVAKRGQDVALRCDPISGHVSLFWYQQALGQGPEFLTYFQNEAQLDKSGLPSDRFFAERPEGSVSTLKIQRTQQEDSAVYLCASSRGSTLDEQFFGPGTRLTVL.

This clonotype was observed many times. This chain uses TRBV12-3 or TRBV12-4 with TRBJ2-7; no clear D gene. Trimming shortened V by 3 bases and J by 4 bases, and 7 bases separated the two germline ends. This CDR3 is built from 12 residues. CDR3 loop: CASSFLAYEQYF. In DNA, the CDR3 is TGTGCCAGCAGTTTCTTGGCGTACGAGCAGTACTTC.

In its sample, this clonotype was seen a few times. This chain uses TRBV5-1 with TRBJ2-6; D is ambiguous. Looked up from germline, CDR1 is SGHRS and CDR2 is YFSETQ. This CDR3 region has 15 residues. Trimming took 2 bases from V and 0 from J, leaving 6 bases between them. This CDR3 is CASSFVGSGANVLTF. CDR3 nucleotide sequence: TGCGCCAGCAGCTTCGTAGGCTCTGGGGCCAACGTCCTGACTTTC. Variable domain in full (rest from reference TRBV5-1 and TRBJ2-6): KAGVTQTPRYLIKTRGQQVTLSCSPISGHRSVSWYQQTPGQGLQFLFEYFSETQRNKGNFPGRFSGRQFSNSRSEMNVSTLELGDSALYLCASSFVGSGANVLTFGAGSRLTVL.

The V and J genes are TRBV4-1 and TRBJ1-1; 7 positions agree with TRBD1. This CDR3 contains 14 residues. The J segment lost 7 bases and the V segment lost 4 bases, leaving 9 bases of the junction unmatched. Germline V gene lookup returns CDR1 MGHRA and CDR2 YSYEKL. The chain's CDR3 is CASSPDRRPYEAFF. The CDR3 DNA is TGCGCCAGCAGCCCGGACAGGAGGCCCTATGAAGCTTTCTTT.

This chain links TRBV20-1 with TRBJ1-3, with D unclear. Germline V gene data show CDR1 as DFQATT and CDR2 as SNEGSKA (reference sequence). The CDR3 spans 13 residues. V was clipped by 6 bases and J by 1 base, with 10 bases between them. The CDR3 reads CSAATVSGNTIYF. The CDR3, as DNA: TGCAGTGCCGCGACCGTATCTGGAAACACCATATATTTT.

This clonotype was recorded only once. The CDR3 loop is CSARSGLDRYEQYF. The CDR3, as DNA: TGCAGTGCCAGATCCGGTCTGGACCGTTACGAGCAGTACTTC. The genes are TRBV20-1 and TRBJ2-7; D is ambiguous. The V gene lost 6 bases and the J gene lost 4 bases, with 19 bases spanning the gap. This CDR3 is 14 amino acids long. Germline assignment: CDR1 DFQATT and CDR2 SNEGSKA (reference sequence).

DNA for the CDR3: TGTGCCAGCAGCTTCGGTGGGAGTAACTCCTACGAGCAGTACTTC. It codes for CASSFGGSNSYEQYF. The chain links TRBV11-2 to TRBJ2-7, with D possibly matching TRBD2 (5 bases). Trimming stripped 3 bases from V and 0 bases from J, with 12 bases between. This CDR3 spans 15 amino acids. CDR1 and CDR2 (germline): SGHAT, FQNNGV.

This chain connects TRBV28 to TRBJ1-1; D not certain. The V gene's germline CDR1 is MDHEN and CDR2 SYDVKM. CDR3 length equals 12 residues. Trimming removed 1 base at V and 7 bases at J, with 7 bases between. The CDR3 DNA is TGTGCCAGCAGTTTATATGGTATTGAAGCTTTCTTT. It is translated as CASSLYGIEAFF.

V and J are TRBV7-8 and TRBJ2-1, with 9 positions matching TRBD2. The V and J ends lost 7 bases and 6 bases, in that order; junction bases with no gene match: 10. The CDR3 consists of 15 residues. The germline gives CDR1 SGHVS, CDR2 FQNEAQ. The CDR3 sequence is CASKKEAGGFNEQFF. The CDR3 DNA sequence: TGTGCCAGCAAAAAAGAGGCGGGAGGGTTCAATGAGCAGTTCTTC.

The table lists this clonotype with a count of one. The chain has TRBV10-3 and TRBJ2-2, with TRBD2 matching over 12 bases. CDR3 length: 14 residues. Per germline, CDR1 ENHRY and CDR2 SYGVKD. V lost 4 bases and J lost 10; bases outside the gene matches: 4. The CDR3 DNA follows: TGTGCCATCAGTGGGACTAGCGGGGAGCAGGAGCTGTTTTTT. Translated, it gives CAISGTSGEQELFF.

There are many counts of this clonotype. The chain couples TRBV20-1 to TRBJ2-7; TRBD2 might be the D (5 bases). This CDR3 has 15 amino acids. From germline, CDR1 is DFQATT and CDR2 SNEGSKA (reference sequence). V was trimmed by 6 bases and J by 0 bases, leaving 18 bases between them. The CDR3 DNA follows: TGCAGTGCCTTGGTTGAGCCGGGAAGCTCCTACGAGCAGTACTTC. Translating it yields CSALVEPGSSYEQYF.

The V call is TRBV12-3 or TRBV12-4, the J call TRBJ2-3; no reliable D call. With 4 bases removed from V and 0 bases from J, the gap between germline ends came to 11 bases. This CDR3 is built from 15 residues. CDR3 region: CASSWVSSSTDTQYF. The CDR3 DNA reads TGTGCCAGCAGTTGGGTTAGCTCAAGCACAGATACGCAGTATTTT.

This clonotype has just a few counts. The V and J genes are TRBV14 and TRBJ2-3, with D maybe TRBD1 (5 bases). CDR3 length: 15 amino acids. Germline V CDR1 and CDR2: SGHDN, FVKESK. The V end lost 0 bases, the J end lost 5 bases, and 12 bases lay between the germline ends. CDR3 amino acids: CASSQDIPRGDTQYF. Written as DNA, the CDR3 is TGTGCCAGCAGCCAAGATATTCCAAGGGGAGATACGCAGTATTTT.

The V gene is TRBV7-6, the J gene TRBJ2-3, with D perhaps matching TRBD2 (7 bases). CDR1 and CDR2 from the germline V gene are SGHVS and FNYEAQ. CDR3 size: 14 residues. V was shortened by 6 bases and J by 7 bases, with 17 bases between the two germline ends. The CDR3: CASRLGGPRNTQYF. CDR3 sequence (DNA): TGTGCCAGCAGGCTCGGGGGGCCTCGGAATACGCAGTATTTT.

In this sample, this clonotype turned up once. The V gene is TRBV6-2 or TRBV6-3, the J gene TRBJ2-7, with 9 positions matching TRBD2. CDR1 is MNHEY, CDR2 SVGEGT, per germline. This CDR3 is built from 16 residues. The trim removed 0 bases at V and 4 bases at J, leaving 7 bases unmatched. Here the CDR3 reads CASSYSAGGPPYEQYF. DNA for the CDR3: TGTGCCAGCAGTTACTCGGCGGGAGGGCCCCCTTACGAGCAGTACTTC.

The chain links TRBV6-5 to TRBJ2-5, with 8 bases identical to TRBD2. The CDR3 consists of 12 residues. The germline gives CDR1 MNHEY, CDR2 SVGAGI. J lost 13 bases, V lost 3 bases, and 7 bases had no gene match. CDR3 in DNA: TGTGCCAGCAGTTATGGGCCGGGACTAGTGTACTTC. Residues: CASSYGPGLVYF.

V and J are TRBV15 and TRBJ2-7, with 8 bases fitting TRBD1. The CDR3 consists of 14 residues. V trimming: 5 bases; J trimming: 0 bases; junction bases outside the gene matches: 3. Per germline, CDR1 LNHNV and CDR2 YYDKDF (reference sequence). The CDR3 DNA sequence: TGTGCCACCAGCCCGGACAGGGTCTCCTACGAGCAGTACTTC. This gives the protein CATSPDRVSYEQYF.

Ten or more counts support this clonotype. The J gene is TRBJ2-2, the V gene TRBV9; possibly TRBD1 for D (5 bases). CDR3 length: 16 amino acids. Germline CDR1 and CDR2: SGDLS and YYNGEE. V lost 0 bases to trimming and J lost 5 bases, with 14 bases between them. The CDR3 region has the DNA TGTGCCAGCAGCGTAGGAGGACACCCAGGTACCGGGGAGCTGTTTTTT. It encodes CASSVGGHPGTGELFF.

The chain uses TRBV7-8 and TRBJ2-2; D is uncertain. The germline CDR1 and CDR2 sequences are SGHVS and FQNEAQ. The CDR3 sequence is 16 residues long. Between the trimmed V and J ends, which lost 1 base and 3 bases, there was a span of 12 bases. The CDR3 here is CASSLVYIMDTGELFF. CDR3 DNA sequence: TGTGCCAGCAGCTTAGTCTATATTATGGACACCGGGGAGCTGTTTTTT. The variable domain in full, with the rest retrieved from reference TRBV7-8 and TRBJ2-2, is GAGVSQSPRYKVAKRGQDVALRCDPISGHVSLFWYQQALGQGPEFLTYFQNEAQLDKSGLPSDRFFAERPEGSVSTLKIQRTQQEDSAVYLCASSLVYIMDTGELFFGEGSRLTVL.

The chain recombines TRBV7-2 with TRBJ2-5; D perhaps matches TRBD2 (6 bases). V lost 3 bases to trimming and J lost 4 bases, with 15 bases between them. This CDR3 region has 15 residues. Germline V gene sequence: CDR1 SGHTA, CDR2 FQGNSA. CDR3 nucleotide sequence: TGTGCCAGCAGCTTTGGGGGGTGGGGTCCAGAGACCCAGTACTTC. Amino acids: CASSFGGWGPETQYF. Complete variable domain (other parts from reference TRBV7-2 and TRBJ2-5): GAGVSQSPSNKVTEKGKDVELRCDPISGHTALYWYRQSLGQGLEFLIYFQGNSAPDKSGLPSDRFSAERTGGSVSTLTIQRTQQEDSAVYLCASSFGGWGPETQYFGPGTRLLVL.

The chain combines TRBV12-3 or TRBV12-4 with TRBJ2-3, with a possible D match to TRBD2 (6 bases). The V end lost 3 bases, the J end lost 2 bases, and 12 bases lay between the germline ends. The CDR3 contains 15 residues. This CDR3 reads CASSFDGTATDTQYF. The CDR3 DNA sequence: TGTGCCAGCAGTTTCGACGGGACTGCCACAGATACGCAGTATTTT.

This clonotype showed up many times. The chain links TRBV5-1 to TRBJ2-1; the D gene is possibly TRBD2 (5 bases). Germline CDR1 reads SGHRS; CDR2 reads YFSETQ. V dropped 4 bases and J dropped 0 bases, with 14 bases sitting between them. This CDR3 has 16 residues. CDR3 in amino acids: CASSRSSLSSYNEQFF. The CDR3 bases are TGCGCCAGCAGCCGTTCTAGCCTTAGCTCCTACAATGAGCAGTTCTTC.

V usage is TRBV20-1 and J usage is TRBJ2-5; D might be TRBD2 (5 bases). From germline, CDR1 is DFQATT and CDR2 SNEGSKA (reference sequence). V lost 5 bases to trimming and J lost 2 bases, with 18 bases between them. This CDR3 has 15 amino acids. CDR3 amino acids: CSAPPGNIFQETQYF. The CDR3 nucleotides are TGCAGTGCTCCCCCCGGGAATATATTTCAAGAGACCCAGTACTTC.

This clonotype has more than one count but fewer than ten. The chain uses TRBV15 and TRBJ1-3; D is unresolved. CDR1 and CDR2 (germline): LNHNV, YYDKDF (reference sequence). V was cut by 0 bases and J by 3 bases, with 12 bases left in between. This CDR3 comprises 16 residues. CDR3 DNA: TGTGCCACCAGCAGAGAATCGCCTAACGGTGGAAACACCATATATTTT. Its protein product is CATSRESPNGGNTIYF.

This clonotype was observed at least ten times. The chain carries TRBV29-1 and TRBJ2-7; 9 bases line up with TRBD1. The junction had 8 bases not matched to a gene; V was cut back by 4 bases and J by 7 bases. The length of the CDR3 is 13 residues. Germline CDR1 and CDR2: SQVTM and ANQGSEA. CDR3 protein: CSVAGTGFSEQYF. DNA for the CDR3: TGCAGCGTTGCTGGGACAGGGTTCTCGGAGCAGTACTTC.

V and J are TRBV7-2 and TRBJ2-7, with 7 bases lining up with TRBD2. CDR3 length: 15 amino acids. CDR1 and CDR2 (germline): SGHTA, FQGNSA. Losses at the gene ends were 2 bases for V and 4 bases for J; bases not matched to a gene: 8. CDR3 loop: CASSLLRDYRYEQYF. CDR3 coding DNA: TGTGCCAGCAGCTTACTCCGGGACTACAGATACGAGCAGTACTTC.

The chain has TRBV25-1 and TRBJ2-5; D call uncertain. Germline V lookup: CDR1 MGHDK, CDR2 SYGVNS. Trimming left V 3 bases short and J 5 bases short, with 10 bases between. This CDR3 has 13 residues. CDR3 sequence reads: CASSEGNSETQYF. CDR3 in DNA: TGTGCCAGCAGTGAGGGGAATTCGGAGACCCAGTACTTC. Together with reference TRBV25-1 and TRBJ2-5, the CDR3 gives the full variable domain: EADIYQTPRYLVIGTGKKITLECSQTMGHDKMYWYQQDPGMELHLIHYSYGVNSTEKGDLSSESTVSRIRTEHFPLTLESARPSHTSQYLCASSEGNSETQYFGPGTRLLVL.

The chain couples TRBV7-9 to TRBJ2-1; 10 nucleotides align to TRBD2. Germline loops: CDR1 SEHNR, CDR2 FQNEAQ (reference sequence). V was clipped by 11 bases and J by 2 bases; unmatched bases: 12. The CDR3 has 16 amino acids. The CDR3 spells CAPLIAGGPTYNEQFF. The CDR3 DNA follows: TGTGCCCCCCTTATAGCGGGAGGCCCAACCTACAATGAGCAGTTCTTC.

This clonotype came up a few times. The chain recombines TRBV12-3 or TRBV12-4 with TRBJ2-4; D may be TRBD1 or TRBD2 (5 bases each). This CDR3 has 13 amino acids. V was trimmed by 3 bases and J by 10 bases, leaving 13 bases between them. In DNA, the CDR3 is TGTGCCAGCAGTTTTCGGGACGCCAGGATTCAGTACTTC. It specifies CASSFRDARIQYF.

The chain joins TRBV2 to TRBJ2-3; tentative D call: TRBD2 (5 bases). The CDR3 loop spans 15 amino acids. The ends were cut back, 7 bases at V and 0 bases at J, with 14 bases in the middle. The germline gives CDR1 SNHLY, CDR2 FYNNEI. CDR3 loop: CASKYVGASTDTQYF. CDR3 coding DNA: TGTGCCAGCAAGTACGTGGGAGCGAGCACAGATACGCAGTATTTT.

This clonotype was seen a handful of times. This sequence joins TRBV27 and TRBJ2-1; 12 bases agree with TRBD2. The CDR3 loop spans 13 amino acids. J gave up 6 bases and V 6 bases, and 0 bases lay outside the gene matches. Germline V gives CDR1 MNHEY, CDR2 SMNVEV (reference sequence). The DNA of the CDR3 is TGTGCCAGCAGACTAGCGGGGGGCAATGAGCAGTTCTTC. Its translation: CASRLAGGNEQFF.